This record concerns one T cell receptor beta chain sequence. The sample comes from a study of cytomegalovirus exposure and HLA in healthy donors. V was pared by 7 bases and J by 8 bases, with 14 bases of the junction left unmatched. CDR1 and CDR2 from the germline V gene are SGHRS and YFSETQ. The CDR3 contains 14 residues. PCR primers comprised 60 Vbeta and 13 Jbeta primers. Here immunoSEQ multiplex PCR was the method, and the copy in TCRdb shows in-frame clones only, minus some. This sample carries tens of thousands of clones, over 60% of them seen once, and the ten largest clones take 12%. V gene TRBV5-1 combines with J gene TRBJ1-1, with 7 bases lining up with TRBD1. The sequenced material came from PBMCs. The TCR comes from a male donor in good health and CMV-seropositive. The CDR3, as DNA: TGCGCCAGCGGATCTCACGGGGACAGCCAAGAAGCTTTCTTT. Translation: CASGSHGDSQEAFF.